These 18 T cell receptor beta chains came from one sample sequenced in a study of tumor and adjacent non-tumor tissue in lung cancer. The template was RNA from unsorted bulk tissue. The normal lung tissue was taken more than 3 cm from the tumor edge. The library came from three nested PCR rounds adapted from ARM-PCR protocols. One entry per CDR3 protein, called by TCRdb with MiXCR from the multiplex PCR reads. This table holds 90,000 to 100,000 distinct CDR3 sequences, roughly 80% found once. Material for sequencing was distant non-tumor lung tissue. These receptors all stem from a man in his 60s with small cell lung cancer.

The chain couples TRBV11-1 to TRBJ2-1; D possibly uses TRBD1 or TRBD2 (5 bases each). This CDR3 spans 15 amino acids. Deletions cut 1 base from V and 3 bases from J, with 10 bases between. In germline, CDR1 is SGHAT, CDR2 FQDESV (reference sequence). The CDR3 region is CASSLDGTIYNEQFF. The DNA for the CDR3 is TGTGCCAGCAGCTTAGATGGGACGATCTACAATGAGCAGTTCTTC.

For this clonotype: This likely comes from a read error, as the CDR3 has no conserved phenylalanine or tryptophan at its end. It is unclear where the CDR3 begins or ends on the DNA, so no DNA is shown, and the CDR3 is as TCRdb lists it. The rearrangement uses TRBV6-5 and TRBJ1-1; TRBD1, as called in the table, went unchecked against the DNA. The CDR3 adds up to 13 amino acids, both ends counted. CDR1 is MNHEY and CDR2 is SVGAGI in the germline V gene. The CDR3 reads CASTRTASTEGFV.

The CDR3 DNA reads TGTGCCAGCAGGGGACGGGGGGCTACCGGGAAACTGTTTTTT. This encodes CASRGRGATGKLFF. The chain has TRBV6-1 and TRBJ2-2; tentatively, D is TRBD2 (7 bases). The ends were cut back, 6 bases at V and 14 bases at J, with 22 bases in the middle. Germline CDR1 is MNHNS and CDR2 is SASEGT. This CDR3 has 14 residues.

This clonotype was observed once. One end of the junction does not line up with germline, which may come from a read error. CDR3 DNA: TGTGCCAGCAGCTTGCGGGCTAGCGGGAGTAGTGATACTCAGTATTTT. Encoded protein: CASSLRASGSSDTQYF. The V and J genes are TRBV5-4 and TRBJ2-3, with 10 bases that match TRBD2. Germline V gene sequence: CDR1 SGHNT, CDR2 YYREEE (reference sequence). CDR3 length: 16 amino acids.

Regarding this clonotype: Germline is not matched at one junction end, which may reflect a read error. The genes are TRBV29-1 and TRBJ2-1; TRBD2 matches at 7 bases. Germline-derived CDR1 and CDR2 are SQVTM and ANQGSEA. The CDR3 spans 15 residues. CDR3 sequence: CSVEVAGAAPSKQLF. CDR3 in DNA: TGCAGCGTTGAGGTTGCGGGAGCGGCCCCCAGCAAGCAGTTATTC.

Notes on this clonotype: No conserved phenylalanine or tryptophan is present at the end of the CDR3, so a read error is the likely explanation. The chain recombines TRBV20-1 with TRBJ2-7, with 7 bases lining up with TRBD2. Trimming removed 0 bases from V and 6 bases from J; junction bases left unmatched: 14. There are 16 residues in the CDR3. From germline, CDR1 is DFQATT and CDR2 SNEGSKA (reference sequence). CDR3 DNA: TGCAGTGCTAGAGATCATCAGGGCGGGAGTAAGGGCGAGCAGTACATC. Translating it yields CSARDHQGGSKGEQYI.

Concerning this clonotype itself: An end of the junction does not agree with germline; a read error may underlie this. The CDR3 loop is CAGSHRVGGVYGYTF. Here the CDR3 DNA reads TGTGCCGGCAGTCATCGGGTCGGAGGGGTCTATGGTTACACCTTC. The chain joins TRBV12-3 or TRBV12-4 to TRBJ1-2, with a weak D call TRBD1 (5 bases). This CDR3 region has 15 residues.

On this clonotype: A much larger clone differs from this one at a single base, so this may be a read error. The rearrangement uses TRBV9 and TRBJ2-5; D unresolved. This CDR3 has 15 residues. Germline loops: CDR1 SGDLS, CDR2 YYNGEE. Trimming left V 0 bases short and J 8 bases short, with 17 bases between. The CDR3 is CASSVGGARIDTQYF. The CDR3 region has the DNA TGTGCCAGCAGCGTAGGAGGCGCTAGAATTGATACCCAGTACTTC.

To note about this clonotype: One end of the junction is discordant with germline, which a read error may explain. The chain employs TRBV5-5 and TRBJ2-2; possibly TRBD2 for D (6 bases). CDR1 is SGHKS and CDR2 is YYEKEE in the germline V gene (reference sequence). This CDR3 comprises 14 residues. The CDR3 DNA reads as TGTGCTAGCACCCAGCTGGGGGTGCGCGGGGAGCTGGTTTTT. It translates to CASTQLGVRGELVF. The whole variable domain, remainder taken from reference TRBV5-5 and TRBJ2-2, is DAGVTQSPTHLIKTRGQQVTLRCSPISGHKSVSWYQQVLGQGPQFIFQYYEKEERGRGNFPDRFSARQFPNYSSELNVNALLLGDSALYLCASTQLGVRGELVFGEGSRLTVL.

With respect to this clonotype: A much larger clone sits a single nucleotide away, making a read error possible. This chain links TRBV14 with TRBJ2-3; 7 bases line up with TRBD2. This CDR3 comprises 16 residues. CDR1 and CDR2 (germline): SGHDN, FVKESK. CDR3 in DNA: TGTGCCAGCAGCCCCCTGACTAGCCGGAGCACAGATACGCATTATTTT. This codes for CASSPLTSRSTDTHYF. Looking up the rest from reference TRBV14 and TRBJ2-3 gives the full variable domain: EAGVTQFPSHSVIEKGQTVTLRCDPISGHDNLYWYRRVMGKEIKFLLHFVKESKQDESGMPNNRFLAERTGGTYSTLKVQPAELEDSGVYFCASSPLTSRSTDTHYFGPGTRLTVL.

The chain employs TRBV6-5 and TRBJ2-7, with D possibly TRBD1 on 6 matching bases. The V end was cut by 2 bases, the J end by 1 base, with 33 bases between. From germline, CDR1 is MNHEY and CDR2 SVGAGI. CDR3 length: 22 residues. In DNA, the CDR3 is TGTGCCAGCAGTTACCCCCAAACCCCCTCCTCTCAAAGGGACATCAGATCCTACGAGCAGTACGTC. Translation gives CASSYPQTPSSQRDIRSYEQYV.

This clonotype was seen once. At one boundary the junction diverges from the germline segment, which might be a read error. V gene TRBV29-1 combines with J gene TRBJ1-2, with D perhaps matching TRBD1 (5 bases). CDR1 and CDR2 (germline): SQVTM, ANQGSEA. The CDR3 spans 12 residues. This CDR3 is CSVAQDDYGYTF. Written as DNA, the CDR3 is TGTAGCGTGGCACAGGACGACTATGGCTACACCTTC.

The V and J genes are TRBV11-2 and TRBJ2-1; D gene unclear. There are 13 residues in the CDR3. Germline values: CDR1 SGHAT, CDR2 FQNNGV. The CDR3 sequence: CVNSFQSLVEQFF. Here the CDR3 DNA reads TGTGTCAACAGCTTCCAGTCCCTCGTGGAACAGTTCTTC. Combining the CDR3 with reference TRBV11-2 and TRBJ2-1 gives the whole variable domain EAGVAQSPRYKIIEKRQSVAFWCNPISGHATLYWYQQILGQGPKLLIQFQNNGVVDDSQLPKDRFSAERLKGVDSTLKIQPAKLEDSAVYLCVNSFQSLVEQFFGPGTRLTVL.

A note on this clonotype: The junction and the germline gene differ at one end; a read error may be behind it. The J gene is TRBJ1-5, the V gene TRBV28; D remains unclear. CDR3 size: 14 residues. Germline V lookup: CDR1 MDHEN, CDR2 SYDVKM. The CDR3 sequence is CASNLWENNQPQHF. DNA for the CDR3: TGTGCCAGCAATTTATGGGAAAACAATCAACCCCAGCATTTT.

Note on this clonotype: A read error may account for a junction end that differs from germline. This chain joins TRBV5-4 and TRBJ2-1; D is undetermined. Germline values: CDR1 SGHNT, CDR2 YYREEE (reference sequence). The length of the CDR3 is 13 residues. The CDR3 region is CACSPYHGNEQFF. The CDR3 nucleotides read TGTGCCTGCAGCCCTTATCATGGGAATGAGCAGTTCTTC. Full variable domain (remainder filled in from reference TRBV5-4 and TRBJ2-1): ETGVTQSPTHLIKTRGQQVTLRCSSQSGHNTVSWYQQALGQGPQFIFQYYREEENGRGNFPPRFSGLQFPNYSSELNVNALELDDSALYLCACSPYHGNEQFFGPGTRLTVL.

Comments on this clonotype: One junction end does not reproduce the germline sequence, and a read error may be involved. The chain links TRBV6-1 to TRBJ2-1, with 7 bases fitting TRBD1. This CDR3 region has 16 residues. Germline V gene lookup returns CDR1 MNHNS and CDR2 SASEGT. The CDR3 region is CVSSKRDRQKMIEQFF. CDR3 coding DNA: TGTGTCAGCAGTAAACGGGACAGACAAAAGATGATCGAGCAGTTCTTC.

Turning to this clonotype: A read error may account for a junction end that differs from germline. The rearrangement links TRBV4-1 to TRBJ1-5; possibly TRBD1 for D (6 bases). The CDR3 covers 16 residues. Germline V lookup: CDR1 MGHRA, CDR2 YSYEKL. The CDR3 bases are TGCGCCAGCAGCCAAGATCGGGGGCGGCGCAATCAGCCCCGACACTTT. Translating gives CASSQDRGRRNQPRHF.

This chain's CDR3 is CASSERRVGANVLTF. The CDR3 DNA follows: TGTGCCAGCAGTGAGAGGAGGGTTGGGGCCAACGTCCTGACTTTC. The chain recombines TRBV2 with TRBJ2-6, with a possible D match to TRBD2 (6 bases). Trimming stripped 3 bases from V and 3 bases from J, with 9 bases between. This CDR3 spans 15 amino acids. From germline, CDR1 is SNHLY and CDR2 FYNNEI.